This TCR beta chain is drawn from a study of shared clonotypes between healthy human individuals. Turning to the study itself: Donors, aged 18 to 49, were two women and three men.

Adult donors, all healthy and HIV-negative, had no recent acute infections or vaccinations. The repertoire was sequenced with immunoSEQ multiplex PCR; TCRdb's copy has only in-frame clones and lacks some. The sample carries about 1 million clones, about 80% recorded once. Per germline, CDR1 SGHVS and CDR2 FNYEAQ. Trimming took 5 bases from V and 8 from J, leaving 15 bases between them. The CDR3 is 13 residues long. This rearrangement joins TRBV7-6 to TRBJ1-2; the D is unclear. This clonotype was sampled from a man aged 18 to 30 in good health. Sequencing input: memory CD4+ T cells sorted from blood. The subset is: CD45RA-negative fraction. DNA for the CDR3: TGTGCCAGCAGCCGTATCACGACGGTGGGCTACACCTTC. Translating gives CASSRITTVGYTF. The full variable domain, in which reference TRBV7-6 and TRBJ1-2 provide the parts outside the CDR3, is GAGVSQSPRYKVTKRGQDVALRCDPISGHVSLYWYRQALGQGPEFLTYFNYEAQQDKSGLPNDRFSAERPEGSISTLTIQRTEQRDSAMYRCASSRITTVGYTFGSGTRLTVV.